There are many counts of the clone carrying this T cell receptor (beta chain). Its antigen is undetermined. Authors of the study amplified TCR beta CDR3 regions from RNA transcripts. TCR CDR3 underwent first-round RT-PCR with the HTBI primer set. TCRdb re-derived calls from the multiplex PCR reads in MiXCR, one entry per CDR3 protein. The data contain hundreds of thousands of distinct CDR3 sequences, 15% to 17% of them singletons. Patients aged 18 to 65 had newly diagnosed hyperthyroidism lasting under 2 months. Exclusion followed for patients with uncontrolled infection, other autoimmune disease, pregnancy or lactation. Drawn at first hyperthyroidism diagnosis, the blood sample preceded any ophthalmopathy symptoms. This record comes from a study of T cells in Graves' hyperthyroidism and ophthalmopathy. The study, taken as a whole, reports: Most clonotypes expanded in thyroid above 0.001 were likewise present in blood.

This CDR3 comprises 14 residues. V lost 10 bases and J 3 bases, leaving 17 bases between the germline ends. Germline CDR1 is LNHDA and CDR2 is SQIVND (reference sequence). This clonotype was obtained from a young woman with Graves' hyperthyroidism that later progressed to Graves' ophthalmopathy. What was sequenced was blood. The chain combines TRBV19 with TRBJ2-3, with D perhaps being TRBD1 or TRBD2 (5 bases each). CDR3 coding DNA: TGTGCCACTTCCCGGGACCGCGGGACAGATACGCAGTATTTT. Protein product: CATSRDRGTDTQYF.